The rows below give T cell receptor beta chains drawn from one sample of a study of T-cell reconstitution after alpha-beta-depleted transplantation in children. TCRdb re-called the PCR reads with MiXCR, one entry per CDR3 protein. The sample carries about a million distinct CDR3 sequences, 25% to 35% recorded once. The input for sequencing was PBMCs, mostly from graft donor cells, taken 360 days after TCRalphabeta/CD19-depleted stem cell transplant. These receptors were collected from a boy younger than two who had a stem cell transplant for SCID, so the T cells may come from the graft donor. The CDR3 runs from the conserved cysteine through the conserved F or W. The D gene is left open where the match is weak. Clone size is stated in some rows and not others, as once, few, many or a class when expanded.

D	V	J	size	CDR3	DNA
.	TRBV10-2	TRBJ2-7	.	CASQQRPVLAYEQYF	TGCGCCAGCCAACAGCGCCCAGTCCTCGCCTACGAGCAGTACTTC
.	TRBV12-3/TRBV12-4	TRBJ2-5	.	CASSFGGEGTQYF	TGTGCCAGCAGTTTCGGGGGAGAGGGGACCCAGTACTTC
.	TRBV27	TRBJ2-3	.	CASSLQGITDTQYF	TGTGCCAGCAGTTTACAGGGAATCACAGATACGCAGTATTTT
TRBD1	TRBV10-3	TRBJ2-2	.	CAISTVGQGGTGELFF	TGTGCCATCAGCACAGTAGGACAGGGTGGCACCGGGGAGCTGTTTTTT
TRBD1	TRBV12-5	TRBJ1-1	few	CASGLWQGAIAEAFF	TGTGCTAGTGGTTTGTGGCAGGGGGCAATCGCTGAAGCTTTCTTT
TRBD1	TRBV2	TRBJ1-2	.	CASSSPPGQGARGYTF	TGTGCCAGCAGTTCACCGCCGGGACAGGGGGCGCGAGGCTACACCTTC
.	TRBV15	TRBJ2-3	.	CATSRDKGGSTDTQYF	TGTGCCACCAGCAGAGATAAAGGGGGTTCGACAGATACGCAGTATTTT
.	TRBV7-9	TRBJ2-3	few	CASSSYKGPHTDTQYF	TGTGCCAGCAGCTCATACAAGGGCCCCCACACAGATACGCAGTATTTT
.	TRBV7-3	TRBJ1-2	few	CASSHPGGRSIVYGYTF	TGTGCCAGCAGCCATCCTGGCGGCAGGTCGATCGTTTATGGCTACACCTTC
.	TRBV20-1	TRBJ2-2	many	CSARGFGELFF	TGCAGTGCTAGAGGGTTCGGGGAGCTGTTTTTT
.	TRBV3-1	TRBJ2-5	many	CASSQDGWAVGETQYF	TGTGCCAGCAGCCAAGATGGCTGGGCGGTAGGAGAGACCCAGTACTTC
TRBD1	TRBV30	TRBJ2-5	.	CAWSGTGETQYF	TGTGCCTGGAGTGGGACAGGAGAGACCCAGTACTTC
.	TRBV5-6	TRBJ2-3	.	CASSLKYFTDTQYF	TGTGCCAGCAGCCTGAAATATTTCACAGATACGCAGTATTTT
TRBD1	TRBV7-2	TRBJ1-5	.	CASSSNRGIQPQHF	TGTGCCAGCAGCTCGAACAGGGGAATCCAGCCCCAGCATTTT
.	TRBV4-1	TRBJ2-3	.	CASSQDLDQRGTDTQYF	TGCGCCAGCAGCCAAGATCTCGACCAAAGAGGCACAGATACGCAGTATTTT
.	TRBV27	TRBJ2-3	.	CASTAAGVRAGLVDTQYF	TGTGCCAGCACAGCGGCAGGGGTGCGGGCGGGGTTGGTAGATACGCAGTATTTT
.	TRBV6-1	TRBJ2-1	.	CASSTDIPSYNEQFF	TGTGCCAGCAGTACGGACATCCCATCCTACAATGAGCAGTTCTTC
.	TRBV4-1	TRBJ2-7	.	CASSQAGGRQGHYEQYF	TGCGCCAGCAGCCAAGCGGGAGGGAGACAGGGTCACTACGAGCAGTACTTC
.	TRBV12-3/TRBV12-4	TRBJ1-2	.	CASSDYIAVYGYTF	TGTGCCAGCAGTGACTACATAGCAGTCTATGGCTACACCTTC
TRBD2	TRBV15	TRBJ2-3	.	CATSKYTSGGAYTQYF	TGTGCCACCAGCAAGTATACCAGCGGGGGGGCATATACGCAGTATTTT
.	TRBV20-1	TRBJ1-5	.	CSATTGVGGGNQPQHF	TGCAGTGCTACGACGGGCGTGGGCGGTGGCAATCAGCCCCAGCATTTT
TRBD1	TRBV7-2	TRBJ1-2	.	CASSLPQTGLYGYTF	TGTGCCAGCAGCTTACCCCAGACAGGGCTCTATGGCTACACCTTC
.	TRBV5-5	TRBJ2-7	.	CASDRDSPPYEQYF	TGTGCCAGCGACCGGGACTCTCCCCCCTACGAGCAGTACTTC
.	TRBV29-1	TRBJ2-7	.	CSVDSGKYPYEQYF	TGCAGCGTTGATTCAGGGAAATATCCCTACGAGCAGTACTTC
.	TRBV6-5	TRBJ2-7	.	CASSTGWEQYF	TGTGCCAGCAGCACAGGGTGGGAGCAGTACTTC
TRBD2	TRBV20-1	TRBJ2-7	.	CSASSGSHYEQYF	TGCAGTGCTAGTAGCGGGTCCCACTACGAGCAGTACTTC
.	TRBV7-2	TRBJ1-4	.	CASSSSEGRHEKLFF	TGTGCCAGCAGCTCCTCTGAGGGTCGGCATGAAAAACTGTTTTTT
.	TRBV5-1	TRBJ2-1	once	CASSPAWGNEQFF	TGCGCCAGCAGCCCGGCGTGGGGGAATGAGCAGTTCTTC
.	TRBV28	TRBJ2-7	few	CASSFWQGTYEQYF	TGTGCCAGCAGTTTTTGGCAGGGCACCTACGAGCAGTACTTC
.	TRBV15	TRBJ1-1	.	CATSREETVNTEAFF	TGTGCCACCAGCAGGGAGGAGACGGTGAACACTGAAGCTTTCTTT
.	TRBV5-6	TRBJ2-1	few	CASSWVGTRQFF	TGTGCCAGCAGCTGGGTCGGGACTCGGCAGTTCTTC
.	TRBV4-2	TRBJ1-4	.	CASSQDLRNEKLFF	TGTGCCAGCAGCCAAGACTTGCGGAATGAAAAACTGTTTTTT
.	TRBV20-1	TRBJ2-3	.	CSAKRGALTDTQYF	TGCAGTGCTAAACGGGGGGCGCTGACAGATACGCAGTATTTT
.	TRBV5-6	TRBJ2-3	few	CASSLERQIITDTQYF	TGTGCCAGCAGCTTGGAGCGGCAGATCATCACAGATACGCAGTATTTT
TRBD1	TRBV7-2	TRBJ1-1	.	CASSFRGLGNTEAFF	TGTGCCAGCAGCTTCAGGGGGCTGGGGAACACTGAAGCTTTCTTT
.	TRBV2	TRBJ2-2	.	CASSAKGWAGELFF	TGTGCCAGCAGTGCTAAGGGCTGGGCAGGGGAGCTGTTTTTT
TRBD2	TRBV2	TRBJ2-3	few	CASRGTSGGLLSTDTQYF	TGTGCCAGCAGGGGTACTAGCGGGGGGCTCCTCAGCACAGATACGCAGTATTTT
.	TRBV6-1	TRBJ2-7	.	CASRKAVSYEQYF	TGTGCCAGCAGGAAAGCGGTCTCCTACGAGCAGTACTTC
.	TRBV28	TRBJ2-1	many	CASSLYLRGDEQFF	TGTGCCAGCAGTTTATATCTTCGGGGCGATGAGCAGTTCTTC
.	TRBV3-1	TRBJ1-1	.	CASSQGGAWAFF	TGTGCCAGCAGCCAAGGGGGGGCATGGGCTTTCTTT
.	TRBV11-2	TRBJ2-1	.	CASSPVLGAGEQFF	TGTGCCAGCAGCCCCGTTTTAGGGGCCGGTGAGCAGTTCTTC
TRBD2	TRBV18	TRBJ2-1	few	CASSPRGGLGNEQFF	TGTGCCAGCTCCCCCCGGGGGGGCCTTGGCAATGAGCAGTTCTTC
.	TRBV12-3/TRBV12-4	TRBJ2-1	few	CASRAPSSNEQFF	TGTGCCAGCAGGGCCCCTAGCAGCAATGAGCAGTTCTTC
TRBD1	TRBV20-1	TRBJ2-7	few	CSAREGGLHYEQYF	TGCAGTGCTAGAGAAGGGGGCCTACACTACGAGCAGTACTTC
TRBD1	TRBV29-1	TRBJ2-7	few	CSVESDRGAYEQYF	TGCAGCGTTGAATCGGACAGGGGGGCCTACGAGCAGTACTTC
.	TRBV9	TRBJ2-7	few	CASSVEAGPSYEQYF	TGTGCCAGCAGCGTAGAAGCAGGCCCTTCCTACGAGCAGTACTTC